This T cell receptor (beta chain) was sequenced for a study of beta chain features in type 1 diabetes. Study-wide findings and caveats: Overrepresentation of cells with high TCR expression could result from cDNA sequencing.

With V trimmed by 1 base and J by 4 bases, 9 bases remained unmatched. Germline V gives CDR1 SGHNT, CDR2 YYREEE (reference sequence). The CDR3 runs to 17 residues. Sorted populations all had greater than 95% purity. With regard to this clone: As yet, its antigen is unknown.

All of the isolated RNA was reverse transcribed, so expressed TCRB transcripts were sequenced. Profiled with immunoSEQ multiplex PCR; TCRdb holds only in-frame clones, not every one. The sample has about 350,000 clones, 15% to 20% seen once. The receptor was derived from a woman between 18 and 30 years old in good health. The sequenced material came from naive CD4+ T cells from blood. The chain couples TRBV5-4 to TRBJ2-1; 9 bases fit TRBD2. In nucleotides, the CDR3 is TGTGCCAGCAGCTTGCTTCAAGGAGCGGGGGGATACAATGAGCAGTTCTTC. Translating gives CASSLLQGAGGYNEQFF.